This is a list of T cell receptor beta chains from one sample in a study of shared clonotypes between healthy human individuals. TCRdb's copy holds only in-frame clones and misses some; the assay was immunoSEQ multiplex PCR. The table shows fewer than 1 million clones, with roughly 96% occurring only once. Material: naive CD8+ T cells sorted from blood. The receptors derive from a man aged 25-45 years in good health. Each CDR3 is given with its conserved first and last residue. Fields, in order: J gene, clone size, V gene, D gene, CDR3 DNA, CDR3 protein. The D gene is left open where the match is weak. The size of a clone is reported for some rows only, either as once, few or many, or as a class for expanded clones.

TRBJ2-1	.	TRBV9	TRBD2	TGTGCCAGCAGCGTAGGGCTAGCGGGAGCAGATGAGCAGTTCTTC	CASSVGLAGADEQFF
TRBJ2-1	.	TRBV19	TRBD2	TGTGCCATACTAGCGGGGACCTACAATGAGCAGTTCTTC	CAILAGTYNEQFF
TRBJ2-7	.	TRBV7-9	.	TGTGCCAGCAGCTCTCCTATCGGGGAGGGGGCCCGCGAGCAGTACTTC	CASSSPIGEGAREQYF
TRBJ1-5	.	TRBV5-5	.	TGTGCCAGCAGCTTGGAAGGCAATAGCAATCAGCCCCAGCATTTT	CASSLEGNSNQPQHF
TRBJ2-3	.	TRBV29-1	.	TGCAGCGTTGAAAACCTTAGGCCCACGGATGTGGATACGCAGTATTTT	CSVENLRPTDVDTQYF
TRBJ1-1	once	TRBV5-6	.	TGTGCCAGCAGCTTGGGGAGGCTCGGGAACACTGAAGCTTTCTTT	CASSLGRLGNTEAFF
TRBJ2-5	.	TRBV7-9	TRBD2	TGTGCCAGCAGCTTAGCGCCGGGACTAGTGTGGGAGACCCAGTACTTC	CASSLAPGLVWETQYF
TRBJ1-1	.	TRBV30	TRBD1	TGTGCCTGGAGTGTAGGGACAGCCAACACTGAAGCTTTCTTT	CAWSVGTANTEAFF
TRBJ2-5	.	TRBV5-5	TRBD1	TGTGCCAGCAGCACGGGACAGGGTATGGAGACCCAGTACTTC	CASSTGQGMETQYF
TRBJ2-3	.	TRBV4-1	.	TGCGCCAGCAGCCCGAGCTTAGGCAACCCTACGCAGTATTTT	CASSPSLGNPTQYF